A single sample is the source of the 17 T cell receptor beta chains below, sequenced in a study of cytomegalovirus exposure and HLA in healthy donors. Some clones are missing from TCRdb's copy, which holds only in-frame ones; the method was immunoSEQ multiplex PCR. The sample includes some 140,000 clones, roughly 89% of them seen just once. Sequencing was performed on PBMCs. These receptors all stem from a woman aged 18-29 years in good health and CMV-seropositive.

The genes are TRBV7-2 and TRBJ1-5; 7 bases line up with TRBD1. The CDR3 spans 14 residues. The ends lost 1 base at V and 5 bases at J; junction bases unmatched: 2. Looked up from germline, CDR1 is SGHTA and CDR2 is FQGNSA. DNA for the CDR3: TGTGCCAGCAGCTTAGACAGGGGCGATCAGCCCCAGCATTTT. Its translation: CASSLDRGDQPQHF.

The chain combines TRBV9 with TRBJ2-2; tentatively, D is TRBD1 (6 bases). V was clipped by 0 bases and J by 2 bases, with 11 bases between them. The CDR3 consists of 16 residues. The germline V gene encodes CDR1 SGDLS and CDR2 YYNGEE. For the CDR3, the DNA is TGTGCCAGCAGCGTAGCTCCGACAGGTAACACCGGGGAGCTGTTTTTT. Protein sequence: CASSVAPTGNTGELFF.

The chain uses TRBV13 and TRBJ2-7; 7 nucleotides align to TRBD1. Germline CDR1 is PRHDT and CDR2 is FYEKMQ (reference sequence). V lost 5 bases to trimming and J lost 0 bases; unmatched junction nucleotides: 10. CDR3 length: 16 amino acids. The CDR3 loop is CASSPSSGTVSYEQYF. The CDR3 coding sequence is TGTGCCAGCAGCCCGAGTTCAGGGACAGTCTCCTACGAGCAGTACTTC.

The chain links TRBV5-1 to TRBJ1-2; 8 bases map to TRBD1. CDR1 is SGHRS, CDR2 YFSETQ, per germline. V was clipped by 4 bases and J by 6 bases; unmatched bases: 8. This CDR3 has 14 residues. The CDR3 loop reads CASSGDRGLHGYTF. The CDR3, as DNA: TGCGCCAGCAGCGGTGACAGGGGCCTCCATGGCTACACCTTC.

This rearrangement joins TRBV9 to TRBJ2-1; possibly TRBD2 for D (6 bases). The CDR3 is 12 residues long. Deletions cut 6 bases from V and 8 bases from J, with 12 bases between. Germline V gene sequence: CDR1 SGDLS, CDR2 YYNGEE. This CDR3 is CASNSGVDEQFF. The CDR3, as DNA: TGTGCCAGCAACTCGGGGGTGGATGAGCAGTTCTTC.

This chain uses TRBV5-8 with TRBJ1-1; a possible D gene is TRBD1 (6 bases). This CDR3 contains 13 residues. Trimming removed 1 base at V and 5 bases at J, with 9 bases between. Germline V lookup: CDR1 SGHTS, CDR2 YDEGEE. CDR3 residues: CASSLPGATEAFF. Written as DNA, the CDR3 is TGTGCCAGCAGCTTGCCAGGGGCTACTGAAGCTTTCTTT.

J is TRBJ2-5 and V is TRBV6-5, with D maybe TRBD2 (5 bases). Looked up from germline, CDR1 is MNHEY and CDR2 is SVGAGI. The V end lost 4 bases, the J end lost 1 base, and 10 bases lay between the germline ends. This CDR3 is 14 amino acids long. In DNA, the CDR3 is TGTGCCAGCAGTTGGGGAGCGCTCCAAGAGACCCAGTACTTC. Its protein is CASSWGALQETQYF.

The chain has TRBV29-1 and TRBJ2-2; TRBD2 matches 7 bases. With 5 bases clipped from V and 2 bases from J, the junction kept 5 bases outside the gene matches. The CDR3 spans 14 residues. Germline assignment: CDR1 SQVTM and CDR2 ANQGSEA. CDR3 nucleotide sequence: TGCAGCGTTTCTAGCGGCTTAAACACCGGGGAGCTGTTTTTT. It specifies CSVSSGLNTGELFF.

The V and J genes are TRBV6-4 and TRBJ2-1, with 9 nucleotides matching TRBD2. Losses at the gene ends were 4 bases for V and 0 bases for J; bases not matched to a gene: 4. The V gene's germline CDR1 is MRHNA and CDR2 SNTAGT. The CDR3 has 16 amino acids. The CDR3 DNA follows: TGTGCCAGCAGTGTGACTAGCGGATACTCCTACAATGAGCAGTTCTTC. The encoded protein is CASSVTSGYSYNEQFF.

V is TRBV28 and J is TRBJ2-7; 8 bases match TRBD1. The CDR3 spans 15 residues. Germline V CDR1 and CDR2: MDHEN, SYDVKM. Trimming at V came to 5 bases and at J to 2 bases, leaving 8 bases not matched to a gene. The CDR3 reads CASSPPGTGTYEQYF. As DNA, the CDR3 is TGTGCCAGCAGTCCCCCCGGGACAGGAACCTACGAGCAGTACTTC.

The CDR3 protein is CSAKAGGLKNEQFF. The CDR3, as DNA: TGCAGCGCCAAAGCGGGGGGGTTGAAAAATGAGCAGTTCTTC. The chain recombines TRBV29-1 with TRBJ2-1; 10 bases map to TRBD2. The CDR3 is made up of 14 amino acids. CDR1 SQVTM and CDR2 ANQGSEA come from the germline V gene. V gave up 7 bases and J gave up 7 bases; unmatched junction bases: 10.

As for this clone: One end of the junction fails to match germline, which may point to a read error. The J gene is TRBJ2-1, the V gene TRBV6-5, with D tentatively TRBD2 (7 bases). Germline-derived CDR1 and CDR2 are MNHEY and SVGAGI. The CDR3 consists of 13 residues. CDR3 loop: CASSYYREGEQFF. The DNA for the CDR3 is TGTGCCAGCAGCTACTACAGGGAGGGTGAGCAGTTCTTC.

The chain carries TRBV6-4 and TRBJ1-6; TRBD1 might be the D (5 bases). CDR1 and CDR2 from the germline V gene are MRHNA and SNTAGT. This CDR3 is built from 17 residues. V was clipped by 1 base and J by 2 bases, with 12 bases between them. The CDR3 region has the DNA TGTGCCAGCAGTGACTGGTACAGGAGCACCTATAATTCACCCCTCCACTTT. Protein: CASSDWYRSTYNSPLHF.

The V gene is TRBV28, the J gene TRBJ1-5, with 7 bases identical to TRBD1. This CDR3 contains 17 residues. The germline CDR1 and CDR2 sequences are MDHEN and SYDVKM. Trimming at V came to 11 bases and at J to 0 bases, leaving 16 bases not matched to a gene. The CDR3 here is CAAGTTGAAYSNQPQHF. In DNA form, the CDR3 reads TGTGCCGCCGGAACTACAGGGGCCGCATATAGCAATCAGCCCCAGCATTTT. The variable domain in full, with the rest retrieved from reference TRBV28 and TRBJ1-5, is DVKVTQSSRYLVKRTGEKVFLECVQDMDHENMFWYRQDPGLGLRLIYFSYDVKMKEKGDIPEGYSVSREKKERFSLILESASTNQTSMYLCAAGTTGAAYSNQPQHFGDGTRLSIL.

V usage is TRBV6-5 and J usage is TRBJ2-5; no definite D call. CDR3 length: 14 residues. Trimming cost V 0 bases and J 2 bases, with 7 bases left between them. CDR1 and CDR2 from the germline V gene are MNHEY and SVGAGI. The CDR3 nucleotides read TGTGCCAGCAGTTACTCGATGAGGCAAGAGACCCAGTACTTC. Translation gives CASSYSMRQETQYF.

The chain carries TRBV11-2 and TRBJ1-1; D is ambiguous. V was shortened by 6 bases and J by 0 bases, with 8 bases between the two germline ends. Germline-derived CDR1 and CDR2 are SGHAT and FQNNGV. The CDR3 has 13 amino acids. DNA of the CDR3: TGTGCCAGCAGTATTATCGTGAACACTGAAGCTTTCTTT. Encoded protein: CASSIIVNTEAFF.

The gene calls are TRBV2 and TRBJ2-5; 10 bases line up with TRBD2. This CDR3 has 15 residues. Trimming took 5 bases from V and 2 from J; bases not matched to a gene: 5. From germline, CDR1 is SNHLY and CDR2 FYNNEI. The CDR3 nucleotides read TGTGCCAGCAGTAAAAGGACTAGCGGACAAGAGACCCAGTACTTC. This translates into CASSKRTSGQETQYF.